A selection of T cell receptor beta chains follows, all from one sample in a study of blood T cell repertoires in COVID-19. Here immunoSEQ multiplex PCR was the method, and the copy in TCRdb shows in-frame clones only, minus some. The sample has more than 200,000 clones, 70% to 90% seen once. Material for sequencing was peripheral blood. The receptors were gathered from a woman aged 40 to 49 who had recovered from COVID-19. CDR3s include the opening cysteine and the closing phenylalanine or tryptophan. A D gene is named only where the DNA matches it firmly. Size tells how often a clone was seen (once, few, many) or the class of an expanded clone, and some rows leave it out.

TRBD1 few TRBJ1-5 TRBV19 TGTGCCAGTAGTATGTCAGGGGGACCTAGCAATCAGCCCCAGCATTTT CASSMSGGPSNQPQHF
- - TRBJ2-1 TRBV19 TGTGCCAGTAGTCCCCGTTCGGACAGATCCTACAATGAGCAGTTCTTC CASSPRSDRSYNEQFF
TRBD2 once TRBJ2-2 TRBV4-3 TGCGCCAGCAGCCAAGATAGGGTAGCGGGAACCGGGGAGCTGTTTTTT CASSQDRVAGTGELFF
- - TRBJ2-7 TRBV11-3 TGTGCCAGCAGCTTCCGGACAGTGGCCTACGAGCAGTACTTC CASSFRTVAYEQYF
- - TRBJ1-2 TRBV28 TGTGCCAGCAGCGTGGGGGCTTTTGCTAACTATGGCTACACCTTC CASSVGAFANYGYTF
TRBD1 - TRBJ1-2 TRBV5-6 TGTGCCAGCAGCTACTATGACAGGGGGCTTTGGGGCTACACCTTC CASSYYDRGLWGYTF
- - TRBJ1-6 TRBV6-2/TRBV6-3 TGTGCCAGCAGCGTGGATGGGGGGGGACTCAATTCACCCCTCCACTTT CASSVDGGGLNSPLHF
- few TRBJ2-7 TRBV28 TGTGCCAGCAGTTTACCATCCCCACCTCGGGAGCAGTACTTC CASSLPSPPREQYF
TRBD2 - TRBJ2-1 TRBV19 TGTGCCAGTAAGGAACTAGCGGGAGCGGGACAGTTCTTC CASKELAGAGQFF
- few TRBJ1-4 TRBV27 TGTGCCAGCAGTGCGTGGTGGGCGAGAGAAAAACTGTTTTTT CASSAWWAREKLFF
- - TRBJ2-4 TRBV9 TGTGCCAGCAGCGTAAGTCCAGGGGCCAAAAACATTCAGTACTTC CASSVSPGAKNIQYF
- - TRBJ2-1 TRBV30 TGTGCCTGGGTACAGTACAATGAGCAGTTCTTC CAWVQYNEQFF
- - TRBJ2-1 TRBV19 TGTGCCAGTAGTAAAAGGACTACCTACAATGAGCAGTTCTTC CASSKRTTYNEQFF
TRBD1 - TRBJ1-1 TRBV11-3 TGTGCCAGCAGCCTAAGACAGGGAAGTAGGAACACTGAAGCTTTCTTT CASSLRQGSRNTEAFF
- - TRBJ1-4 TRBV19 TGTGCCAGTAGTATGGATAGCCAAATCGTTTCGCTGTTTTTT CASSMDSQIVSLFF
TRBD2 few TRBJ2-3 TRBV4-1 TGCGCCAGCAGCCAAGGGGAGGGAGGGGATACGCAGTATTTT CASSQGEGGDTQYF
- once TRBJ2-7 TRBV6-6 TGTGCCAGCAGTTACTCGTTGACAGGGACTCCCTCCGAGCAGTACTTC CASSYSLTGTPSEQYF
- - TRBJ2-1 TRBV10-3 TGTGCCATCAGTGAGTCGATGGGGGGTGAGCAGTTCTTC CAISESMGGEQFF
TRBD2 - TRBJ2-1 TRBV9 TGTGCCAGCAGCTCCCGACTAGCGGGCTCCTACAATGAGCAGTTCTTC CASSSRLAGSYNEQFF
- once TRBJ2-5 TRBV11-2 TGTGCCAGCAGCTTTCGGGAGACCCAGTACTTC CASSFRETQYF
- once TRBJ2-1 TRBV4-2 TGTGCCAGCAGCCAAGCGAGTTGGAGGGAGGATTTTCGTGAGCAGTTCTTC CASSQASWREDFREQFF
TRBD2 - TRBJ2-3 TRBV24-1 TGTGCCACCAGTGGAATTAGGGGGCTAGCGGGGACCTCCACAGATACGCAGTATTTT CATSGIRGLAGTSTDTQYF
- - TRBJ2-7 TRBV4-1 TGCGCCAGCAGCCGGGTAGGCTCCGTTCCCCTACTACTACCCTACGAGCAGTACTTC CASSRVGSVPLLLPYEQYF
TRBD1 - TRBJ2-7 TRBV7-9 TGTGCCAGCAGCTTGACCGGGACAGGGGTTTTCGAGCAGTACTTC CASSLTGTGVFEQYF
TRBD1 - TRBJ1-4 TRBV7-9 TGTGCCAGCAGCTTAACCCTACAGGGGACAGCTAATGAAAAACTGTTTTTT CASSLTLQGTANEKLFF
TRBD1 - TRBJ1-1 TRBV7-3 TGTGCCAGCAGCTCTGGGACAGTTGAGAACACTGAAGCTTTCTTT CASSSGTVENTEAFF
- - TRBJ2-6 TRBV15 TGTGCCACCAGCACGGGACATACCTCTGGGGCCAACGTCCTGACTTTC CATSTGHTSGANVLTF
- - TRBJ2-7 TRBV23-1 TGCGCCAGCAGTCAATCGCCGCAACGGGGGAAGGGCGGCGAGCAGTACTTC CASSQSPQRGKGGEQYF
TRBD1 - TRBJ2-5 TRBV5-4 TGTGCCAGCACGGACAGGGGAGGTAGGGAGACCCAGTACTTC CASTDRGGRETQYF
- - TRBJ2-6 TRBV7-9 TGTGCCAGCAGCCCTACGCGGGGCTCTGGGGCCAACGTCCTGACTTTC CASSPTRGSGANVLTF
- - TRBJ1-3 TRBV27 TGTGCCAGCAGCGTTGACACGCAGGGCGACCTTTCTGGAAACACCATATATTTT CASSVDTQGDLSGNTIYF
- once TRBJ1-2 TRBV7-3 TGTGCCAGCAGCGACCGGGACACCCACCTCTATGGCTACACCTTC CASSDRDTHLYGYTF
- - TRBJ2-1 TRBV2 TGTGCCAGCACCAGAGGGCTAGAGTACAATGAGCAGTTCTTC CASTRGLEYNEQFF
- - TRBJ2-1 TRBV5-1 TGCGCCAGCAGCACCCGCCCGGGTAATGAGCAGTTCTTC CASSTRPGNEQFF
TRBD1 - TRBJ1-2 TRBV27 TGTGCCAGCAGCCGAAAGGACAGGGCTGAAGGCTACACCTTC CASSRKDRAEGYTF
TRBD2 - TRBJ2-3 TRBV27 TGTGCCAGCAGTTCGCGGACTAGCGGGAGCACAGATACGCAGTATTTT CASSSRTSGSTDTQYF
- - TRBJ2-7 TRBV25-1 TGTGCCAGCAGTGAACCTAGGGGGATTTCCTACGAGCAGTACTTC CASSEPRGISYEQYF
TRBD2 - TRBJ2-5 TRBV9 TGTGCCAGCAGCCCAGGACTAGCGGGGGAGACCCAGTACTTC CASSPGLAGETQYF
TRBD2 - TRBJ2-5 TRBV4-2 TGTGCCAGCAGCCAAGGGACTAGCGCAAACCAAGAGACCCAGTACTTC CASSQGTSANQETQYF
TRBD1 - TRBJ2-5 TRBV7-2 TGTGCCAGCAGCTTAGAGAGGGTGACAGGGGAGGAAGAGACCCAGTACTTC CASSLERVTGEEETQYF
- - TRBJ1-2 TRBV3-1/TRBV3-2 TGTGCCAGCAGCCAAGATCGGGCATCGGGAGGCTACACCTTC CASSQDRASGGYTF
- - TRBJ2-1 TRBV5-1 TGCGCCAGCAGCTCGGGACTCCTGGGGAATGAGCAGTTCTTC CASSSGLLGNEQFF
- - TRBJ2-5 TRBV7-2 TGTGCCAGCAGCTTAGCAGGACTTTTACAAGAGACCCAGTACTTC CASSLAGLLQETQYF
- - TRBJ2-7 TRBV29-1 TGCAGCGCAACGACAGCTACCTACGAGCAGTACTTC CSATTATYEQYF
TRBD1 few TRBJ2-7 TRBV7-9 TGTGCCAGCAGCTCGGGACAGGTTGGAGGGGACGAGCAGTACTTC CASSSGQVGGDEQYF
- - TRBJ2-5 TRBV24-1 TGTGCCACCAGTGACGGCGGAATAAAACGAGAGACCCAGTACTTC CATSDGGIKRETQYF
- few TRBJ2-3 TRBV5-4 TGTGCCAGCAGTCTGGAGGAAACAGATACGCAGTATTTT CASSLEETDTQYF
- - TRBJ1-3 TRBV4-3 TGCGCCAGCAGCCCGAGGGAGTCTGGAAACACCATATATTTT CASSPRESGNTIYF
- - TRBJ2-3 TRBV18 TGTGCCAGCTCACCACCGTTTGAGCGGCGGAGCACAGATACGCAGTATTTT CASSPPFERRSTDTQYF
- - TRBJ1-4 TRBV30 TGTGCCTGGAGGGGGCAGATGGGGGGTACGGAAAAACTGTTTTTT CAWRGQMGGTEKLFF
- - TRBJ2-1 TRBV6-1 TGTGCCAGCAGTGAACCCCGAGGGGGAGGGCAGGGTGAGCAGTTCTTC CASSEPRGGGQGEQFF
- once TRBJ1-4 TRBV7-6 TGTGCCAGCAGCCCATTCTCAGGGGCTAATGAAAAACTGTTTTTT CASSPFSGANEKLFF
TRBD1 - TRBJ2-1 TRBV6-2/TRBV6-3 TGTGCCAGCAGTTACTCCGGGACAGGGAACCATGAGCAGTTCTTC CASSYSGTGNHEQFF
- - TRBJ2-1 TRBV7-2 TGTGCCAGCAGCTCACAGGGTTTTGAGCAGTTCTTC CASSSQGFEQFF
TRBD1 - TRBJ2-2 TRBV2 TGTGCCAGCAGAGGGGGACAGGCGTACACCGGGGAGCTGTTTTTT CASRGGQAYTGELFF
- - TRBJ1-4 TRBV4-2 TGTGCCAGCAGCCAATCGCGGCGGTCAACTAATGAAAAACTGTTTTTT CASSQSRRSTNEKLFF
TRBD1 - TRBJ2-7 TRBV7-2 TGTGCCAGCAGCTCCCGATTTCAGGGGGACGGGTACGAGCAGTACTTC CASSSRFQGDGYEQYF
- - TRBJ1-1 TRBV10-3 TGTGCCATCAGCCCCGGACAGTTGAACACTGAAGCTTTCTTT CAISPGQLNTEAFF
TRBD1 once TRBJ1-2 TRBV19 TGTGCCAGTAGTACGGGACAGGGGCGGTATGGCTACACCTTC CASSTGQGRYGYTF
- - TRBJ2-1 TRBV12-3/TRBV12-4 TGTGCCAGCAGTTTCGGGGTATTAAATGAGCAGTTCTTC CASSFGVLNEQFF